These 26 T cell receptor beta chains were sequenced from one sample in a study of metastatic and nonmetastatic thyroid tumors. There were no patients who had received any treatment before thyroid surgery. With MiXCR, TCRdb called clones anew from the PCR reads. The data hold 30,000 to 35,000 clones, with about 15% observed a single time. Sequencing input: blood. These receptors came from a male donor with papillary thyroid cancer or a benign thyroid nodule (not recorded which). Some clones in this sample may be carry-over from other donors' samples.

This clone was observed many times. A much larger clone is a single base away; this may be a read error. The chain has TRBV30 and TRBJ2-7; D might be TRBD1 or TRBD2, each matching 5 bases. The CDR3 covers 15 residues. From germline, CDR1 is GTSNPN and CDR2 SVGIG (reference sequence). The CDR3 spells CAWSQPGPKAYGQYF. The CDR3 DNA is TGTGCCTGGAGTCAACCGGGACCGAAAGCCTACGGGCAGTACTTC.

As for this clone: One base away lies a much larger clone, so this may be a sequencing read error. The rearrangement joins TRBV6-1 to TRBJ1-1; D is uncertain. The length of the CDR3 is 14 residues. V lost 5 bases and J lost 4, with 14 bases in between. Germline-derived CDR1 and CDR2 are MNHNS and SASEGT. CDR3: CASSPRVGSTEAFF. The CDR3 DNA sequence: TGTGCCAGCAGTCCCCGGGTGGGGAGCACTGAAGCTTTCTTT.

In this sample, this clone turned up many times. This rearrangement joins TRBV5-1 to TRBJ2-2; 13 bases line up with TRBD2. The CDR3 has 14 residues. The trim removed 4 bases at V and 13 bases at J, leaving 7 bases unmatched. Per the germline V gene, CDR1 is SGHRS and CDR2 is YFSETQ. CDR3 loop: CASSPGLAGVALFF. The CDR3 region has the DNA TGCGCCAGCAGCCCCGGACTAGCGGGAGTAGCGCTGTTTTTT.

This clone came up many times. One end of the junction is discordant with germline, which a read error may explain. The V and J genes are TRBV20-1 and TRBJ2-5; TRBD1 agrees at 8 bases. The CDR3 has 16 residues. CDR1 and CDR2 (germline): DFQATT, SNEGSKA (reference sequence). Written as DNA, the CDR3 is TGCAGTGCTTCATACCGAGAGGGGACAGGCTTAAGGACTGAGTACTTT. Translating it yields CSASYREGTGLRTEYF.

This clone was counted at least ten times. This sequence joins TRBV5-1 and TRBJ1-3; D ambiguous. This CDR3 comprises 14 residues. Germline lookup yields CDR1 SGHRS and CDR2 YFSETQ. V shed 4 bases and J shed 2 bases, with 10 bases lying between them. The CDR3 here is CASSTPDPGNTIYF. The DNA for the CDR3 is TGCGCCAGCAGCACGCCGGATCCTGGAAACACCATATATTTT.

This chain links TRBV6-1 with TRBJ1-3; D gene uncertain. The CDR3 has 13 residues. The germline V gene encodes CDR1 MNHNS and CDR2 SASEGT. In DNA form, the CDR3 reads TGTGTCATCTCTCTCCCCCTCGGAAACACCATATATTTT. It encodes CVISLPLGNTIYF.

This clone was seen ten or more times. The chain links TRBV7-9 to TRBJ1-6; D is ambiguous. CDR1 and CDR2 (germline): SEHNR, FQNEAQ (reference sequence). The CDR3 is 13 residues long. With 0 bases removed from V and 8 bases from J, the gap between germline ends came to 5 bases. CDR3 residues: CASSLARDSPLHF. The DNA for the CDR3 is TGTGCCAGCAGCTTAGCGCGCGATTCACCCCTCCACTTT.

This rearrangement joins TRBV6-1 to TRBJ1-2, with TRBD1 matching over 10 bases. From germline, CDR1 is MNHNS and CDR2 SASEGT. The CDR3 sequence is 15 residues long. V shed 0 bases and J 8 bases; nucleotides not matched to a gene: 6. CDR3 sequence reads: CASSEAADRGMGYTF. As DNA, the CDR3 is TGTGCCAGCAGTGAAGCCGCGGACAGGGGGATGGGCTACACCTTC.

This clone was counted between two and nine times. The V and J genes are TRBV30 and TRBJ2-3, with TRBD2 matching 14 bases. After removal of 0 bases from V and 3 bases from J, the junction contained 5 bases not matched to a gene. The length of the CDR3 is 17 residues. Germline CDR1 and CDR2: GTSNPN and SVGIG (reference sequence). DNA for the CDR3: TGTGCCTGGAGTGTACCGGGACTAGCGGGAGTAACAGATACGCAGTATTTT. Its protein product is CAWSVPGLAGVTDTQYF.

The chain carries TRBV30 and TRBJ1-2; the D is unclear. This CDR3 has 13 residues. The V gene's germline CDR1 is GTSNPN and CDR2 SVGIG (reference sequence). The germline V and J ends were trimmed by 5 bases and 6 bases, with 16 bases remaining between them. CDR3 coding DNA: TGTGCCTGGGAAGAAGGAGACAATGATGGCTACACCTTC. It translates to CAWEEGDNDGYTF.

The genes are TRBV10-3 and TRBJ1-2; weak D call: TRBD1 (5 bases). The length of the CDR3 is 17 residues. V lost 0 bases and J 2 bases, leaving 16 bases between the germline ends. Looked up from germline, CDR1 is ENHRY and CDR2 is SYGVKD. The CDR3 is CAISESIQGSSNYGYTF. Here the CDR3 DNA reads TGTGCCATCAGTGAGTCGATTCAGGGCAGTTCGAACTATGGCTACACCTTC.

The chain couples TRBV7-3 to TRBJ1-2; the D is unclear. CDR3 size: 14 residues. Trimming pared 2 bases from V and 6 bases from J, leaving 13 bases between. In germline, CDR1 is SGHTA, CDR2 FQGTGA. CDR3 residues: CASSLGWAYDGYTF. CDR3 DNA sequence: TGTGCCAGCAGCTTAGGTTGGGCGTATGATGGCTACACCTTC. Filled out from reference TRBV7-3 and TRBJ1-2, the complete variable domain reads GAGVSQTPSNKVTEKGKYVELRCDPISGHTALYWYRQSLGQGPEFLIYFQGTGAADDSGLPNDRFFAVRPEGSVSTLKIQRTERGDSAVYLCASSLGWAYDGYTFGSGTRLTVV.

This clone has only a few counts. The chain combines TRBV6-1 with TRBJ2-3, with TRBD1 matching 7 bases. The CDR3 length is 15 residues. V lost 5 bases and J lost 2; bases outside the gene matches: 7. Germline V lookup: CDR1 MNHNS, CDR2 SASEGT. The CDR3 sequence: CASSQPGQPTDTQYF. The DNA for the CDR3 is TGTGCCAGCAGTCAGCCGGGACAGCCCACAGATACGCAGTATTTT.

In its sample, this clone was seen many times. The gene calls are TRBV10-3 and TRBJ2-5; D ambiguous. V was shortened by 3 bases and J by 5 bases, with 7 bases between the two germline ends. Germline V gene lookup returns CDR1 ENHRY and CDR2 SYGVKD. This CDR3 region has 12 residues. This CDR3 reads CAISEMSETQYF. The CDR3 DNA follows: TGTGCCATCAGTGAAATGTCCGAGACCCAGTACTTC.

The sample holds many counts of this clone. The rearrangement links TRBV20-1 to TRBJ2-3; TRBD1 aligns across 7 bases. Trimming at V came to 4 bases and at J to 1 base, leaving 2 bases not matched to a gene. CDR1 and CDR2 (germline): DFQATT, SNEGSKA (reference sequence). There are 13 residues in the CDR3. The CDR3 DNA is TGCAGTGCTAAAGGGGGCGGCACAGATACGCAGTATTTT. Translated: CSAKGGGTDTQYF.

There are many counts of this clone. The chain recombines TRBV20-1 with TRBJ2-3; TRBD2 matches 12 bases. This CDR3 is 15 amino acids long. In germline, CDR1 is DFQATT, CDR2 SNEGSKA (reference sequence). V shed 5 bases and J 1 base; nucleotides not matched to a gene: 4. CDR3 nucleotides: TGCAGTGCTGGCCGACTAGCGGGAGGCACAGATACGCAGTATTTT. Protein sequence: CSAGRLAGGTDTQYF.

This clone came up many times. The V call is TRBV19, the J call TRBJ2-7, with D possibly matching TRBD1 (6 bases). This CDR3 has 14 amino acids. The germline gives CDR1 LNHDA, CDR2 SQIVND (reference sequence). The V end lost 6 bases, the J end lost 0 bases, and 12 bases lay between the germline ends. The CDR3 coding sequence is TGTGCCAGTAGCGTGACAGGAAGCTCCTACGAGCAGTACTTC. This translates into CASSVTGSSYEQYF.

The chain couples TRBV5-1 to TRBJ2-2; D is possibly TRBD2 (6 bases). Trimming cost V 4 bases and J 4 bases, with 14 bases left between them. Germline CDR1 SGHRS, CDR2 YFSETQ. The CDR3 is made up of 15 amino acids. The CDR3 DNA is TGCGCCAGCAGCAACTATAGCGGCGGCACCGGGGAGCTGTTTTTT. It is translated as CASSNYSGGTGELFF.

The sample holds many counts of this clone. This chain connects TRBV11-2 to TRBJ2-3; 9 bases agree with TRBD2. The CDR3 has 16 residues. Germline CDR1 SGHAT, CDR2 FQNNGV. With 3 bases clipped from V and 1 base from J, the junction kept 5 bases outside the gene matches. The CDR3 DNA reads TGTGCCAGCAGCTTCCAAGCGGGAGGTGGCACAGATACGCAGTATTTT. Protein: CASSFQAGGGTDTQYF.

About this clone: A much more abundant neighbour one base away suggests this may be a read error. The rearrangement uses TRBV20-1 and TRBJ2-5, with D perhaps TRBD1 or TRBD2 (5 bases each). Trimming removed 4 bases at V and 4 bases at J, with 13 bases between. Per the germline V gene, CDR1 is DFQATT and CDR2 is SNEGSKA (reference sequence). This CDR3 has 13 amino acids. The CDR3 here is CSAKRSGRETQYF. Here the CDR3 DNA reads TGCAGTGCTAAGAGATCGGGACGAGAGACCCAGTACTTC.

As to this clone: One end of the junction does not line up with germline, which may come from a read error. The chain is built from TRBV11-1 and TRBJ2-1, with TRBD2 identical over 8 bases. Germline assignment: CDR1 SGHAT and CDR2 FQDESV (reference sequence). The CDR3 sequence is 21 residues long. CDR3 coding DNA: TGTGCCAGCATCTTAAGTACGGTAGCGACCTTGGGGGCGGGAGGAGGCAATGAGCAGTTCTTC. It codes for CASILSTVATLGAGGGNEQFF.

This clone has a count of ten or more. The V gene is TRBV5-1, the J gene TRBJ2-2; D gene uncertain. The V end was cut by 4 bases, the J end by 6 bases, with 7 bases between. The CDR3 loop spans 12 amino acids. Germline V gene lookup returns CDR1 SGHRS and CDR2 YFSETQ. CDR3 sequence: CASSLGSGELFF. The CDR3 DNA is TGCGCCAGCAGCCTGGGGTCCGGGGAGCTGTTTTTT.

CDR3 nucleotides: TGCAGTGCTACCGGACTAGCGGGAGTGTACGAGCAGTACTTC. Its protein product is CSATGLAGVYEQYF. The genes are TRBV20-1 and TRBJ2-7, with 13 bases lining up with TRBD2. The CDR3 has 14 residues. CDR1 and CDR2 from the germline V gene are DFQATT and SNEGSKA (reference sequence). With V trimmed by 4 bases and J by 4 bases, 4 bases remained unmatched.

At least ten counts were recorded for this clone. CDR3 sequence (DNA): TGTGCCAGCAGTTTATCGGAAATCGCAGATACGCAGTATTTT. It specifies CASSLSEIADTQYF. This chain links TRBV27 with TRBJ2-3; D gene uncertain. Looked up from germline, CDR1 is MNHEY and CDR2 is SMNVEV (reference sequence). The length of the CDR3 is 14 residues. The V gene lost 0 bases and the J gene lost 4 bases, with 8 bases spanning the gap.

This clone was found many times. V gene TRBV3-1 combines with J gene TRBJ2-2; D ambiguous. V was pared by 6 bases and J by 6 bases, with 5 bases between. Germline V gene sequence: CDR1 LGHDT, CDR2 YNNKEL (reference sequence). The CDR3 spans 11 residues. CDR3 protein: CASRTSGELFF. The DNA for the CDR3 is TGTGCCAGCAGAACGTCCGGGGAGCTGTTTTTT.

Concerning this clone itself: At one end the junction does not follow the germline gene, possibly because of a read error. The chain joins TRBV5-1 to TRBJ2-2; no definite D call. The CDR3 is made up of 13 amino acids. The V gene's germline CDR1 is SGHRS and CDR2 YFSETQ. CDR3 sequence (DNA): TGCACCAGCAGCTTGTCCGGTTCCGGGGAGCTGTTTTTT. It translates to CTSSLSGSGELFF.